These 17 T cell receptor beta chains originate from one sample sequenced in a study of shared clonotypes between healthy human individuals. Using immunoSEQ multiplex PCR, the repertoire was profiled, and TCRdb retains in-frame clones only, with some absent. Altogether around 1.4 million clones are present, just under 99% being singletons, with the ten largest covering roughly 0.35%. Sequenced sample: naive CD4+ T cells sorted from blood. The sample's subset: CD45RA+ positively selected. The receptors come from a man younger than 40 in good health.

J is TRBJ2-1 and V is TRBV19; D is unclear. Deletions cut 3 bases from V and 4 bases from J, with 19 bases between. CDR3 length: 17 amino acids. Germline CDR1 and CDR2: LNHDA and SQIVND (reference sequence). CDR3 residues: CASSITYTRRLYNEQFF. CDR3 coding DNA: TGTGCCAGTAGTATCACATATACAAGGCGCCTGTACAATGAGCAGTTCTTC.

The CDR3 nucleotides are TGTGCCAGCAGCTACGACGGACTAGCGGGAGGCTTTCGCTCCTACGAGCAGTACTTC. Translating gives CASSYDGLAGGFRSYEQYF. The chain links TRBV11-2 to TRBJ2-7, with 14 bases identical to TRBD2. J lost 0 bases, V lost 4 bases, and 11 bases had no gene match. Germline CDR1 and CDR2: SGHAT and FQNNGV. This CDR3 is built from 19 residues.

CDR3 residues: CASSTPVGVTGNTIYF. The CDR3 DNA reads as TGTGCCAGTAGTACCCCGGTGGGCGTTACTGGAAACACCATATATTTT. The rearrangement joins TRBV19 to TRBJ1-3; D ambiguous. In germline, CDR1 is LNHDA, CDR2 SQIVND (reference sequence). This CDR3 has 16 amino acids. Trimming pared 4 bases from V and 2 bases from J, leaving 15 bases between.

The rearrangement uses TRBV5-5 and TRBJ2-7; possibly TRBD1 or TRBD2 for D (5 bases each). This CDR3 region has 14 residues. The germline V gene has CDR1 SGHKS and CDR2 YYEKEE (reference sequence). Trimming cost V 4 bases and J 7 bases, with 18 bases left between them. The CDR3 region is CASSPAPRGREQYF. In DNA form, the CDR3 reads TGTGCCAGCAGCCCGGCGCCAAGGGGACGGGAGCAGTACTTC.

V and J are TRBV5-1 and TRBJ2-3; TRBD2 matches at 7 bases. The germline gives CDR1 SGHRS, CDR2 YFSETQ. Trimming removed 7 bases from V and 1 base from J; junction bases left unmatched: 9. The CDR3 runs 15 residues. CDR3 residues: CASEDWEGGTDTQYF. CDR3 coding DNA: TGCGCCAGCGAGGACTGGGAGGGTGGCACAGATACGCAGTATTTT. The variable domain in full, completed from reference TRBV5-1 and TRBJ2-3, reads KAGVTQTPRYLIKTRGQQVTLSCSPISGHRSVSWYQQTPGQGLQFLFEYFSETQRNKGNFPGRFSGRQFSNSRSEMNVSTLELGDSALYLCASEDWEGGTDTQYFGPGTRLTVL.

The chain has TRBV4-1 and TRBJ1-4; the match to TRBD1 covers 10 bases. The V gene end was trimmed by 1 base and the J gene end by 4 bases; junction bases not matched to a gene: 3. CDR1 and CDR2 (germline): MGHRA, YSYEKL. CDR3 length equals 16 residues. The CDR3 spells CASSQVRTGGNEKLFF. CDR3 coding DNA: TGCGCCAGCAGCCAAGTAAGGACAGGGGGTAATGAAAAACTGTTTTTT.

The chain joins TRBV5-4 to TRBJ2-5; D gene unclear. The CDR3 has 13 amino acids. V lost 0 bases and J lost 5, with 8 bases in between. Germline CDR1 and CDR2: SGHNT and YYREEE (reference sequence). CDR3 bases: TGTGCCAGCAGCTTGGGGGCTTGGGAGACCCAGTACTTC. Encoded protein: CASSLGAWETQYF.

The chain is built from TRBV11-2 and TRBJ2-5; possible D gene TRBD2, 7 bases. CDR1 and CDR2 (germline): SGHAT, FQNNGV. Deletions cut 6 bases from V and 1 base from J, with 18 bases between. The CDR3 length is 16 residues. CDR3 sequence (DNA): TGTGCCAGCAGTCCGGGGGCAGCGGGACCCCAAGAGACCCAGTACTTC. This codes for CASSPGAAGPQETQYF.

The chain employs TRBV10-3 and TRBJ2-3; 12 bases match TRBD2. CDR1 ENHRY and CDR2 SYGVKD come from the germline V gene. The length of the CDR3 is 16 residues. J was trimmed by 3 bases and V by 3 bases; bases with no gene match: 4. The CDR3 DNA reads as TGTGCCATCAGTGATCGACTAGCGGGAGTAACAGATACGCAGTATTTT. This gives the protein CAISDRLAGVTDTQYF.

This chain uses TRBV2 with TRBJ1-5; perhaps TRBD1 as D (6 bases). Trimming cost V 3 bases and J 2 bases, with 11 bases left between them. CDR3 length: 15 residues. Looked up from germline, CDR1 is SNHLY and CDR2 is FYNNEI. Here the CDR3 reads CASSDTGGGNQPQHF. The CDR3 DNA reads TGTGCCAGCAGTGATACGGGGGGCGGCAATCAGCCCCAGCATTTT.

The J gene is TRBJ2-7, the V gene TRBV7-9; no reliable D call. This CDR3 is 10 amino acids long. Germline-derived CDR1 and CDR2 are SEHNR and FQNEAQ (reference sequence). V lost 8 bases to trimming and J lost 4 bases, with 6 bases between them. The CDR3 DNA reads as TGTGCCAGCGAAGGGTACGAGCAGTACTTC. Translation gives CASEGYEQYF.

The CDR3, as DNA: TGTGCCAGCAGCTTAATCGGCACCCAGGGAACTTATACGCAGTATTTT. As protein: CASSLIGTQGTYTQYF. The chain uses TRBV13 and TRBJ2-3; a possible D gene is TRBD1 (5 bases). CDR3 length: 16 residues. V was shortened by 2 bases and J by 7 bases, with 19 bases between the two germline ends. The germline V gene encodes CDR1 PRHDT and CDR2 FYEKMQ (reference sequence). Full variable domain (remainder filled in from reference TRBV13 and TRBJ2-3): AAGVIQSPRHLIKEKRETATLKCYPIPRHDTVYWYQQGPGQDPQFLISFYEKMQSDKGSIPDRFSAQQFSDYHSELNMSSLELGDSALYFCASSLIGTQGTYTQYFGPGTRLTVL.

This chain joins TRBV28 and TRBJ2-7; 9 bases match TRBD1. Germline values: CDR1 MDHEN, CDR2 SYDVKM. CDR3 length equals 15 residues. J lost 2 bases, V lost 7 bases, and 9 bases had no gene match. The CDR3 protein is CASIFGDRATYEQYF. The CDR3 coding sequence is TGTGCCAGCATCTTTGGGGACAGGGCGACCTACGAGCAGTACTTC. Full variable domain (missing parts from reference TRBV28 and TRBJ2-7): DVKVTQSSRYLVKRTGEKVFLECVQDMDHENMFWYRQDPGLGLRLIYFSYDVKMKEKGDIPEGYSVSREKKERFSLILESASTNQTSMYLCASIFGDRATYEQYFGPGTRLTVT.

The chain uses TRBV19 and TRBJ2-7, with 10 bases matching TRBD1. Trimming cost V 6 bases and J 3 bases; bases outside gene matches: 8. The CDR3 loop spans 15 amino acids. Germline assignment: CDR1 LNHDA and CDR2 SQIVND (reference sequence). The CDR3 DNA sequence: TGTGCCAGTAGAGGACGGGACAGGGGTTTCTACGAGCAGTACTTC. This gives the protein CASRGRDRGFYEQYF.

V gene TRBV28 combines with J gene TRBJ2-7; D is perhaps TRBD1 or TRBD2 (5 bases each). With 5 bases removed from V and 3 bases from J, the gap between germline ends came to 11 bases. This CDR3 spans 13 amino acids. The germline V gene encodes CDR1 MDHEN and CDR2 SYDVKM. The CDR3 here is CASSGTAGYEQYF. In DNA, the CDR3 is TGTGCCAGCAGTGGGACGGCGGGCTACGAGCAGTACTTC.

The V gene is TRBV7-9, the J gene TRBJ2-2; 10 nucleotides match TRBD2. V lost 7 bases and J lost 7; bases outside the gene matches: 12. The CDR3 runs 16 residues. The germline gives CDR1 SEHNR, CDR2 FQNEAQ (reference sequence). The CDR3 DNA reads as TGTGCCAGCAACTCCCGAGCGGGAGGGCAAGGCGGGGAGCTGTTTTTT. This sequence encodes CASNSRAGGQGGELFF.

The rearrangement links TRBV7-2 to TRBJ2-4; unclear D gene. This CDR3 comprises 15 residues. Trimming removed 1 base from V and 0 bases from J, with 7 bases in between. Germline V CDR1 and CDR2: SGHTA, FQGNSA. The DNA of the CDR3 is TGTGCCAGCAGCTTAGAGGCGGTAGCCAAAAACATTCAGTACTTC. This translates into CASSLEAVAKNIQYF.